This T cell receptor beta chain was recorded in a study of T cell clonality in common variable immunodeficiency. Whole-study findings and limits: Shared TCRbeta clones were fewer between CVID subjects than controls. CVID subjects showed higher TCRbeta clonality than healthy controls.

Note on this clone: Antigen unknown. The read terminates 3 residues ahead of where the CDR3 ends, so the germline J gene completes it.

Libraries were prepared by immunoSEQ multiplex PCR; TCRdb keeps only in-frame clonotypes and omits some of them. This sample includes about 31,000 clones with no singletons; its ten biggest clones take up 3.8%. Looked up from germline, CDR1 is KGHSH and CDR2 is LQKENI. CDR3 length: 13 amino acids. The rearrangement uses TRBV18 and TRBJ1-2; 9 positions match TRBD1. This sequence originates from a person aged 18 to 70 in good health. The material sequenced was peripheral blood mononuclear cells. The CDR3 loop reads CASSSGQGLDYTF. CDR3 DNA (partial): TGTGCCAGCTCATCGGGACAGGGACTCGAC.